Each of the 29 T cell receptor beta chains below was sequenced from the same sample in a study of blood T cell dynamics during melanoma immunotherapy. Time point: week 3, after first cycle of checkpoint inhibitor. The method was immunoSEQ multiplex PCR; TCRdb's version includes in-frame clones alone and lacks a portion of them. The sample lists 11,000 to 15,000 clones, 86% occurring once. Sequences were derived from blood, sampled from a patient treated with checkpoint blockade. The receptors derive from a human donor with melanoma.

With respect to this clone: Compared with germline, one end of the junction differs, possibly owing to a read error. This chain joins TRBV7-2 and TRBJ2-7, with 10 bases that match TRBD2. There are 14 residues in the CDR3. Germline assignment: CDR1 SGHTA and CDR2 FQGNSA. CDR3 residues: CANSRTSGAYEQYF. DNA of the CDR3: TGTGCCAACAGCAGGACTAGCGGTGCCTACGAGCAGTACTTC.

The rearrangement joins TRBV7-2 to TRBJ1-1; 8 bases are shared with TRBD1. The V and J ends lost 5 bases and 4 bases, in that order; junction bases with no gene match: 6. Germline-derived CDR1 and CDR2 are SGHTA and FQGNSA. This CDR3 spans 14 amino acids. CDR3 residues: CASSGGQGSTEAFF. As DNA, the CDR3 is TGTGCCAGCAGCGGTGGACAGGGATCCACTGAAGCTTTCTTT.

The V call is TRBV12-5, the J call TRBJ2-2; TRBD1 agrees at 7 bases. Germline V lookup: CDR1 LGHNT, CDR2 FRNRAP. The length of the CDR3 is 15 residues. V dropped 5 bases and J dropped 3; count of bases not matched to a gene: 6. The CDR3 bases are TGTGCTAGTGGTGACAGGGACAGAGACACCGGGGAGCTGTTTTTT. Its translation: CASGDRDRDTGELFF.

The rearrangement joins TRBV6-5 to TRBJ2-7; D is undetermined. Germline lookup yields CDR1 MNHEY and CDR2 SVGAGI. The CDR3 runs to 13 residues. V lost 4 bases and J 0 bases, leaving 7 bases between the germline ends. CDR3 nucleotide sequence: TGTGCCAGCAGTTCTGGGGACTCCTACGAGCAGTACTTC. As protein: CASSSGDSYEQYF.

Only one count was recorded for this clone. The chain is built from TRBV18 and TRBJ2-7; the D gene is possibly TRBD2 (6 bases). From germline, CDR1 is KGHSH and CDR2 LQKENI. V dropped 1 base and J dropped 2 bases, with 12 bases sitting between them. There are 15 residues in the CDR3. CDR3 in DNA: TGTGCCAGCTCACCACTCCCGGGACTGGCCTACGAGCAGTACTTC. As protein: CASSPLPGLAYEQYF.

CDR3 bases: TGCAGCGTCCCGGGGTATGGCTACACCTTC. This encodes CSVPGYGYTF. The genes are TRBV29-1 and TRBJ1-2, with no clear D. There are 10 residues in the CDR3. The germline V gene has CDR1 SQVTM and CDR2 ANQGSEA. V gave up 6 bases and J gave up 5 bases, with 7 bases separating them.

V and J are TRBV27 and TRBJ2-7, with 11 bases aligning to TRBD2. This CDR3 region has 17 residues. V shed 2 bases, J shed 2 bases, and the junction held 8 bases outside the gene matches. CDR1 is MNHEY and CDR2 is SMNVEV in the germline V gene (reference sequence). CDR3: CASSLIIAGGPTYEQYF. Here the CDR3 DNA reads TGTGCCAGCAGTTTAATCATAGCGGGAGGGCCTACCTACGAGCAGTACTTC.

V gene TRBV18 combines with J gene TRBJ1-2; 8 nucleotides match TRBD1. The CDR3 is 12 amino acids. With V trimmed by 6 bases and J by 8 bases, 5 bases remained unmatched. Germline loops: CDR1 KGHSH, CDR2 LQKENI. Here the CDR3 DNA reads TGTGCCAGCTCTTCGACAGGGGACGGCTACACCTTC. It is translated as CASSSTGDGYTF.

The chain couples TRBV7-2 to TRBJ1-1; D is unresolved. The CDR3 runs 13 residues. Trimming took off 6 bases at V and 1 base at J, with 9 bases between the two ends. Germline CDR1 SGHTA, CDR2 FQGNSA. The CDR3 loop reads CASRLPANTEAFF. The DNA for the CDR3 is TGTGCCAGCAGATTACCGGCGAACACTGAAGCTTTCTTT.

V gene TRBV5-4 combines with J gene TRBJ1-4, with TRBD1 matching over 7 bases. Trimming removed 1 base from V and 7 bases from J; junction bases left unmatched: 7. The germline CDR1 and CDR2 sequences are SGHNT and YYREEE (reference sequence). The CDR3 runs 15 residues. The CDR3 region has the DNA TGTGCCAGCAGCTTGAGGGGCAGGGGGACTGAAAAACTGTTTTTT. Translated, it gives CASSLRGRGTEKLFF.

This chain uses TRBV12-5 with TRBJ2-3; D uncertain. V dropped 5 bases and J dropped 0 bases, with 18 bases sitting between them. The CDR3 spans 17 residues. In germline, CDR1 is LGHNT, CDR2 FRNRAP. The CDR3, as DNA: TGTGCTAGTGGTCCAGACCAAACTGGCTCTAGCACAGATACGCAGTATTTT. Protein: CASGPDQTGSSTDTQYF.

CDR3 region: CSVEATSEPEQFF. For the CDR3, the DNA is TGCAGCGTTGAGGCCACTAGCGAACCGGAGCAGTTCTTC. V and J are TRBV29-1 and TRBJ2-1; 7 positions agree with TRBD2. The V segment lost 3 bases and the J segment 10 bases; nucleotides outside the gene matches: 9. CDR3 length: 13 amino acids. CDR1 SQVTM and CDR2 ANQGSEA come from the germline V gene.

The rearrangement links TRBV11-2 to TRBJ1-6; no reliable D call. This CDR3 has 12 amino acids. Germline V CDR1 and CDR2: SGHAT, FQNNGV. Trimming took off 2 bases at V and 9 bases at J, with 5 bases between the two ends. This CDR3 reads CASSLSGSPLHF. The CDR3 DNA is TGTGCCAGCAGCTTATCTGGTTCACCCCTCCACTTT.

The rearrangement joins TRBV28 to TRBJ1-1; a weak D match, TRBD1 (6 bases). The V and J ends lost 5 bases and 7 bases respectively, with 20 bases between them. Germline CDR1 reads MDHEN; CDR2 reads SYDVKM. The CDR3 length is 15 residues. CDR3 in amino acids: CASSPQQGGGIEAFF. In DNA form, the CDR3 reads TGTGCCAGCAGTCCTCAACAGGGAGGTGGGATTGAAGCTTTCTTT.

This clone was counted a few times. CDR3 amino acids: CATSSRLAVGDEQFF. CDR3 coding DNA: TGTGCCACCAGCTCACGGCTAGCGGTCGGAGATGAGCAGTTCTTC. V gene TRBV15 combines with J gene TRBJ2-1, with 7 bases that match TRBD2. With 5 bases clipped from V and 8 bases from J, the junction kept 12 bases outside the gene matches. CDR1 is LNHNV and CDR2 is YYDKDF in the germline V gene (reference sequence). This CDR3 is built from 15 residues.

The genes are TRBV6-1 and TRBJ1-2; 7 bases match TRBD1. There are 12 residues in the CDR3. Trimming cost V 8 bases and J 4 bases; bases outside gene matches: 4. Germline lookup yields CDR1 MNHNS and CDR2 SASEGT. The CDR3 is CASADRVYGYTF. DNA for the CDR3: TGTGCCAGCGCCGACAGGGTCTATGGCTACACCTTC.

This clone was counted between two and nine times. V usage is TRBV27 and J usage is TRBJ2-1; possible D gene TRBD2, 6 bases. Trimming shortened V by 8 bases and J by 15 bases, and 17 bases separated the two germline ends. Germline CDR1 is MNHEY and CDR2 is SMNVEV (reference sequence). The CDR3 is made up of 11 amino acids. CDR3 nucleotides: TGTGCCAGCCGCGGAGGCGAGCGGGCGTTCTTC. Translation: CASRGGERAFF.

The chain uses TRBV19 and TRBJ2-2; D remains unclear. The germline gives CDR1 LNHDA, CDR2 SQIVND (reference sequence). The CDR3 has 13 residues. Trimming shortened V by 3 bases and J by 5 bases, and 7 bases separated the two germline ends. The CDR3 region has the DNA TGTGCCAGTAGTATGAAAAATACCGGGGAGCTGTTTTTT. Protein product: CASSMKNTGELFF.

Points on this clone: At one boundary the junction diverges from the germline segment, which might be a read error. The CDR3 reads CASNQDFSFGNTIYF. DNA of the CDR3: TGCGCCAGCAACCAAGATTTCAGCTTCGGAAACACCATATATTTT. The chain recombines TRBV4-3 with TRBJ1-3; D remains unclear. Germline CDR1 LGHNA, CDR2 YSLEER. The CDR3 consists of 15 residues.

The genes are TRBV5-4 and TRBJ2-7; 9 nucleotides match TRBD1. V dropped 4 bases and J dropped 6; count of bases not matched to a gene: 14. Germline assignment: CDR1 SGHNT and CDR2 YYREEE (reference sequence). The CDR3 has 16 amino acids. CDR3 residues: CASSPRWTGAGSEQYF. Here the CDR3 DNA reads TGTGCCAGCAGCCCCCGCTGGACAGGGGCGGGTTCCGAGCAGTACTTC.

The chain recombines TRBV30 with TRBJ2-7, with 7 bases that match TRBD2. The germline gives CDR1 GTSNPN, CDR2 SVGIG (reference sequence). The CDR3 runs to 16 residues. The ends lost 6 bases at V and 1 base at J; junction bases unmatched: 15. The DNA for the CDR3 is TGTGCCTGCCATGGGGGGGACCAAGCAAGGTCCTACGAGCAGTACTTC. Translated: CACHGGDQARSYEQYF.

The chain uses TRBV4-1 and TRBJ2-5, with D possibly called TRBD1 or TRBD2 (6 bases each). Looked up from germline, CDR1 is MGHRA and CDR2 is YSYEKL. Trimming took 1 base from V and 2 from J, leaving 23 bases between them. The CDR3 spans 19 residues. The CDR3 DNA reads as TGCGCCAGCAGCCAAGCCAATGGGCAGTCCAGGGGAGGACAAGAGACCCAGTACTTC. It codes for CASSQANGQSRGGQETQYF.

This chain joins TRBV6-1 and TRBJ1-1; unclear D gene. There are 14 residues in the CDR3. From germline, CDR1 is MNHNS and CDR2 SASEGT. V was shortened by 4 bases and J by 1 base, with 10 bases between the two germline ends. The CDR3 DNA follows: TGTGCCAGCAGTGGACTCAACCCGAACACTGAAGCTTTCTTT. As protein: CASSGLNPNTEAFF.

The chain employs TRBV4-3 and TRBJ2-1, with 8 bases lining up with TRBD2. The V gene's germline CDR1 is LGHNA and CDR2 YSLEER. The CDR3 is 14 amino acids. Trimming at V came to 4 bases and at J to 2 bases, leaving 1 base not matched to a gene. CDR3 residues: CASSPTSAYNEQFF. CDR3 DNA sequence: TGCGCCAGCAGCCCGACTAGCGCCTACAATGAGCAGTTCTTC.

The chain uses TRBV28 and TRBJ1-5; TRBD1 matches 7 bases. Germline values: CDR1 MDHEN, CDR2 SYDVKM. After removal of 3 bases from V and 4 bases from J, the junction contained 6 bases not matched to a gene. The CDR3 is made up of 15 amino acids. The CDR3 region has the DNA TGTGCCAGCAGTTTTATGGGACAGTCGAATCAGCCCCAGCATTTT. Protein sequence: CASSFMGQSNQPQHF. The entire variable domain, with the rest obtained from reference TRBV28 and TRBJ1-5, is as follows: DVKVTQSSRYLVKRTGEKVFLECVQDMDHENMFWYRQDPGLGLRLIYFSYDVKMKEKGDIPEGYSVSREKKERFSLILESASTNQTSMYLCASSFMGQSNQPQHFGDGTRLSIL.

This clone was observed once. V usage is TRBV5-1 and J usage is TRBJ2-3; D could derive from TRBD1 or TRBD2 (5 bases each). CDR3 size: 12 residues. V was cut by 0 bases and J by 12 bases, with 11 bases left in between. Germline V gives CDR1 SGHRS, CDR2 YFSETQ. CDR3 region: CASSLDQGAQYF. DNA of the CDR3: TGCGCCAGCAGCTTGGATCAGGGAGCCCAGTATTTT. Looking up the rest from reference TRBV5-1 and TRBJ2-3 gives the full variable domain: KAGVTQTPRYLIKTRGQQVTLSCSPISGHRSVSWYQQTPGQGLQFLFEYFSETQRNKGNFPGRFSGRQFSNSRSEMNVSTLELGDSALYLCASSLDQGAQYFGPGTRLTVL.

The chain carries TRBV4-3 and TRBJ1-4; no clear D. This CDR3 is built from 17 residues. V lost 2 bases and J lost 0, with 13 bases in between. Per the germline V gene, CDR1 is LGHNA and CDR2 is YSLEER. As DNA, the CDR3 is TGCGCCAGCAGCCAAACGAGGACCGGGGCAACTAATGAAAAACTGTTTTTT. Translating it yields CASSQTRTGATNEKLFF.

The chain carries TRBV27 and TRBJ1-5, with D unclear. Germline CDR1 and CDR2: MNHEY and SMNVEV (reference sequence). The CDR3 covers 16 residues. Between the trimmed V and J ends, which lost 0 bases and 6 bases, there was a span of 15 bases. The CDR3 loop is CASSLSSGDVAQPQHF. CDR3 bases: TGTGCCAGCAGTTTATCGTCTGGGGATGTGGCTCAGCCCCAGCATTTT.

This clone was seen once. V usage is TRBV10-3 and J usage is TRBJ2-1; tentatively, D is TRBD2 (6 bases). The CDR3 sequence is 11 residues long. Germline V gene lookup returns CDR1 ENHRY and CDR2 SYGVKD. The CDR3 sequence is CASKRDNEQFF. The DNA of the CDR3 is TGTGCGTCCAAGCGGGACAATGAGCAGTTCTTC.